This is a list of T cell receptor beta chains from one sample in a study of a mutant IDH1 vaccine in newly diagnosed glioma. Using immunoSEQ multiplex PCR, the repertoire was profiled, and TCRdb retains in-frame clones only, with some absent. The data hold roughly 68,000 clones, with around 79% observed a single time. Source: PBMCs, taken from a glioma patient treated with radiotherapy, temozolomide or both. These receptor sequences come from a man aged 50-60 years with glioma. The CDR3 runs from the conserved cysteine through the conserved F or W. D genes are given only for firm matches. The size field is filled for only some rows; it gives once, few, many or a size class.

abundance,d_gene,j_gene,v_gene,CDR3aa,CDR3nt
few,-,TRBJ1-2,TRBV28,CASSKQSSRSTF,TGTGCCAGCAGCAAACAGAGTAGCCGGAGCACCTTC
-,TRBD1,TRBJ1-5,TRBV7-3,CASSSGGDQPQHF,TGTGCCAGCAGCTCAGGGGGCGACCAGCCCCAGCATTTT
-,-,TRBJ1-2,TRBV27,CASSPLVGTGYGYTF,TGTGCCAGCAGTCCTTTGGTGGGGACTGGCTATGGCTACACCTTC
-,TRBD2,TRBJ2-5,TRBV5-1,CASSALAGGSQGTQYF,TGCGCCAGCAGCGCACTAGCGGGGGGTAGCCAGGGGACCCAGTACTTC
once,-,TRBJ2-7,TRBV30,CAWSVRRQRAYEQYF,TGTGCCTGGAGTGTACGGAGACAAAGGGCCTACGAGCAGTACTTC
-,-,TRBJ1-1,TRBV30,CAWKEGNTEAFF,TGTGCCTGGAAGGAGGGTAACACTGAAGCTTTCTTT
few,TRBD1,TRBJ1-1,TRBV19,CASSPGTGTEAFF,TGTGCCAGTAGTCCTGGGACAGGGACTGAAGCTTTCTTT
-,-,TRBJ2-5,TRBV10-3,CAIREGTSGTQYF,TGTGCCATCAGGGAGGGGACATCAGGGACCCAGTACTTC
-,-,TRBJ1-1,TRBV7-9,CASSLSTWNTEAFF,TGTGCCAGCAGCTTATCGACCTGGAACACTGAAGCTTTCTTT
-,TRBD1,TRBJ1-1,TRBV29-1,CSVVATGKNTEAFF,TGCAGCGTTGTAGCGACAGGGAAGAACACTGAAGCTTTCTTT
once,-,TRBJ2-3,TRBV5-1,CASSLSNTDTQYF,TGCGCCAGCAGCTTGTCTAACACAGATACGCAGTATTTT
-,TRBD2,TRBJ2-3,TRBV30,CAWSSGLAGARVDTQYF,TGTGCCTGGAGTAGTGGTTTAGCGGGGGCAAGGGTAGATACGCAGTATTTT
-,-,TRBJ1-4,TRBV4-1,CASSRAFDEKLFF,TGCGCCAGCAGCCGGGCGTTCGATGAAAAACTGTTTTTT
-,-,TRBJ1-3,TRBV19,CASSSWESGNTIYF,TGTGCCAGTAGTTCTTGGGAATCTGGAAACACCATATATTTT
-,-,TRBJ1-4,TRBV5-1,CASSLEVSNEKLFF,TGCGCCAGCAGCTTGGAGGTATCTAATGAAAAACTGTTTTTT
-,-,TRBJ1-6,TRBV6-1,CASSPSPGDSPLHF,TGTGCCAGCAGCCCCTCTCCGGGGGATTCACCCCTCCACTTT
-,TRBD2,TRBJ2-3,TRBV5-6,CASSLLLAGDTQYF,TGTGCCAGCAGCTTATTACTAGCGGGCGATACGCAGTATTTT
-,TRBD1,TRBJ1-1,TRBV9,CASSPQGNLNTEAFF,TGTGCCAGCAGCCCACAGGGGAACCTGAACACTGAAGCTTTCTTT
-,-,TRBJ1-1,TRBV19,CASRVGRTYEAFF,TGTGCCAGTAGGGTGGGACGTACATATGAAGCTTTCTTT
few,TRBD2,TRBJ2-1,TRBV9,CASSQLAGGDNEQFF,TGTGCCAGCAGCCAACTAGCGGGGGGCGACAATGAGCAGTTCTTC
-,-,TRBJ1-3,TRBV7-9,CASSQVNTIYF,TGTGCCAGCAGTCAGGTGAACACCATATATTTT
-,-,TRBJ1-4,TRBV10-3,CATARSATNEKLFF,TGTGCCACGGCGAGATCCGCAACTAATGAAAAACTGTTTTTT
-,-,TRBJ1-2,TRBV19,CASIGLYGYTF,TGTGCCAGTATCGGCCTCTATGGCTACACCTTC
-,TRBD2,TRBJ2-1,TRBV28,CAIRPSSGGPPFF,TGTGCCATCCGCCCTTCGTCGGGGGGACCTCCGTTCTTC
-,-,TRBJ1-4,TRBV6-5,CASREGTNEKLFF,TGTGCCAGCCGGGAGGGAACTAATGAAAAACTGTTTTTT
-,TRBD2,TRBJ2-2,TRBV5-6,CASSLLAGETGELFF,TGTGCCAGCAGCTTGTTAGCGGGGGAAACCGGGGAGCTGTTTTTT
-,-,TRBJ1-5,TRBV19,CASSRTHSNQPQHF,TGTGCCAGTAGCCGGACACATAGCAATCAGCCCCAGCATTTT
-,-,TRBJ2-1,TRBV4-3,CASSPHIVYNEQFF,TGCGCCAGCAGCCCTCATATAGTATACAATGAGCAGTTCTTC
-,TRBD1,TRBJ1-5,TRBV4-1,CASSQNPGQGINQPQHF,TGCGCCAGCAGCCAAAATCCCGGACAGGGGATCAATCAGCCCCAGCATTTT
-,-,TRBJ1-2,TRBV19,CASSIGLFYGYTF,TGTGCCAGTAGTATCGGCCTCTTCTATGGCTACACCTTC
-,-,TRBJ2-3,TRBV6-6,CASSSGIFRDTQYF,TGTGCCAGCAGTTCCGGGATCTTCAGGGATACGCAGTATTTT
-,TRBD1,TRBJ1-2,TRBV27,CASSVDRGDYGYTF,TGTGCCAGCAGTGTCGACAGGGGAGACTATGGCTACACCTTC
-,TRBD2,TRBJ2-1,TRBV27,CASSWELAGASYNEQFF,TGTGCCAGCAGTTGGGAACTAGCGGGGGCATCCTACAATGAGCAGTTCTTC
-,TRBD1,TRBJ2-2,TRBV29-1,CSATGQGVSPNTGELFF,TGCAGCGCAACTGGACAGGGGGTTTCCCCGAACACCGGGGAGCTGTTTTTT
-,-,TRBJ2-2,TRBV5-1,CASSLVGQGYTGELFF,TGCGCCAGCAGCTTGGTTGGCCAGGGCTACACCGGGGAGCTGTTTTTT
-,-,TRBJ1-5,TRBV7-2,CASSLDGPNGQPQHF,TGTGCCAGCAGCTTAGACGGCCCCAACGGTCAGCCCCAGCATTTT
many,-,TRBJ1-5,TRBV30,CAWSTAGVVGTWPQHF,TGTGCCTGGAGTACGGCGGGGGTCGTCGGGACGTGGCCCCAGCATTTT
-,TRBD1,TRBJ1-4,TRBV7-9,CASSPRTGEGEKLFF,TGTGCCAGCAGCCCCCGGACAGGGGAGGGGGAAAAACTGTTTTTT
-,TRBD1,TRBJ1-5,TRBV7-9,CASSSRGDQPQHF,TGTGCCAGCAGCTCCAGGGGGGATCAGCCCCAGCATTTT
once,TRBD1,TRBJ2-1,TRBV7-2,CASSQGTGEFF,TGTGCCAGCAGTCAGGGGACAGGGGAGTTCTTC
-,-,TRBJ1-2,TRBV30,CAWATGGNYGYTF,TGTGCCTGGGCCACTGGGGGAAACTATGGCTACACCTTC
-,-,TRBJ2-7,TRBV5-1,CASSPQLARTYEQYF,TGCGCCAGCAGCCCCCAACTAGCCAGGACCTACGAGCAGTACTTC
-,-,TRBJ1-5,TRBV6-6,CASRADIALQHF,TGTGCCAGCAGGGCCGACATTGCGCTCCAGCATTTT
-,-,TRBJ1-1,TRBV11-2,CASSLYTSMNTEAFF,TGTGCCAGCAGCTTATACACTTCAATGAACACTGAAGCTTTCTTT
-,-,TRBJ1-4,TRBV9,CASSAGGGNEKLFF,TGTGCCAGCAGTGCCGGGGGTGGTAATGAAAAACTGTTTTTT
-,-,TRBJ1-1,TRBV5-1,CASSLQDGTEAFF,TGCGCCAGCAGCTTACAGGATGGCACTGAAGCTTTCTTT
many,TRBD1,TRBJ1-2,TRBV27,CASSLYGGQGTNYGYTF,TGTGCCAGCAGTTTATATGGCGGACAGGGGACCAACTATGGCTACACCTTC
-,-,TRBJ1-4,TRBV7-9,CASSLGGIGEKLFF,TGTGCCAGCAGCCTCGGGGGGATTGGTGAAAAACTGTTTTTT
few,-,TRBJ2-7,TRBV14,CASRLPRERPYEQYF,TGTGCCAGCAGACTCCCCCGTGAGCGCCCCTACGAGCAGTACTTC
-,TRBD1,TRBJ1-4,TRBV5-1,CASRPQGQGVEKLFF,TGCGCCAGCAGGCCGCAGGGACAGGGGGTTGAAAAACTGTTTTTT
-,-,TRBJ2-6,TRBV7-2,CASSRTGTPNSGANVLTF,TGTGCCAGCAGCCGTACCGGGACGCCGAACTCTGGGGCCAACGTCCTGACTTTC
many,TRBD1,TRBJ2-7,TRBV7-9,CASSYRSQDRGGEQYF,TGTGCCAGCAGCTACCGTAGCCAGGACAGGGGAGGCGAGCAGTACTTC
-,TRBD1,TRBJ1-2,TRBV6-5,CASSRGTGHNYGYTF,TGTGCCAGCAGTCGTGGGACAGGGCATAACTATGGCTACACCTTC
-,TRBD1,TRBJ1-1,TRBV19,CGSQGGNTEAFF,TGTGGCTCTCAGGGGGGGAACACTGAAGCTTTCTTT
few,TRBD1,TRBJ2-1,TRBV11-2,CASSGGTGDLGKQFF,TGTGCCAGCAGCGGCGGGACAGGGGACCTCGGGAAGCAGTTCTTC
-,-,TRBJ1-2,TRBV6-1,CASSENRRTHYGYTF,TGTGCCAGCAGTGAAAACAGAAGGACACACTATGGCTACACCTTC
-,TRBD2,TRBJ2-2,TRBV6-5,CASSSSGGANTGELFF,TGTGCCAGCAGTTCAAGCGGGGGGGCCAACACCGGGGAGCTGTTTTTT
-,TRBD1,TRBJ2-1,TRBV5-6,CASSSAGGNEQFF,TGTGCCAGCAGCAGTGCAGGGGGCAATGAGCAGTTCTTC
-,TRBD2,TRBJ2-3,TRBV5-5,CASSSLGAGGRDTQYF,TGTGCCAGCAGCAGCCTCGGGGCGGGGGGGCGGGATACGCAGTATTTT